The sequence of this T cell receptor beta chain was determined in a study of beta chain features in type 1 diabetes. Every isolated RNA sample was fully reverse transcribed, so sequencing captured expressed TCRB transcripts. Sequencing used immunoSEQ multiplex PCR; TCRdb keeps in-frame clones, though not all of them. This table has roughly 42,000 clones, roughly 50% appearing once. Study results and caveats: The naive, central memory and Treg TCRB repertoires of patients appeared to be more similar to one another than those of healthy donors.

The germline V gene has CDR1 SGHTA and CDR2 FQGNSA. CDR3 length equals 16 residues. Trimming took off 5 bases at V and 8 bases at J, with 22 bases between the two ends. On this clone: What it recognizes is unknown.

The specimen sequenced was stem cell memory CD4+ T cells from blood. The rearrangement uses TRBV7-2 and TRBJ2-1, with a tentative D call TRBD2 (6 bases). The clonotype originates from a woman aged 30 to 39 in good health. The CDR3 DNA reads as TGTGCCAGCAGCCTCGACGGGGGATGGAGGGGCGATGAGCAGTTCTTC. Encoded protein: CASSLDGGWRGDEQFF.